These T cell receptor beta chains were read from a single sample in a study of blood T cell repertoires in COVID-19. The data were produced by immunoSEQ multiplex PCR, yet TCRdb's version contains in-frame clones alone and is incomplete. The sample has more than 200,000 clones, 80% seen once. The sample was PBMCs or T cells enriched from blood (not recorded which). These receptors all stem from a man aged 25-45 years with acute COVID-19. CDR3s include the opening cysteine and the closing phenylalanine or tryptophan. The D gene is left open where the match is weak. Size tells how often a clone was seen (once, few, many) or the class of an expanded clone, and some rows leave it out.

J gene | clone size | D gene | V gene | CDR3 protein | CDR3 DNA
TRBJ2-7 | NA | TRBD1 | TRBV3-1/TRBV3-2 | CASSARQGSYEQYF | TGTGCCAGCAGCGCCCGACAGGGTTCCTACGAGCAGTACTTC
TRBJ1-2 | NA | NA | TRBV6-5 | CASSYSIQINYGYTF | TGTGCCAGCAGTTACTCGATCCAGATTAACTATGGCTACACCTTC
TRBJ1-1 | NA | TRBD1 | TRBV11-2 | CASSLSFRGQRNTEAFF | TGTGCCAGCAGCCTTAGTTTTAGGGGACAGAGGAACACTGAAGCTTTCTTT
TRBJ2-1 | NA | TRBD1 | TRBV11-1 | CASSLVIWDRGNEQFF | TGTGCCAGCAGCTTAGTTATATGGGACAGGGGTAATGAGCAGTTCTTC
TRBJ1-1 | NA | NA | TRBV5-6 | CASSLDADRPNTEAFF | TGTGCCAGCAGCTTGGACGCCGACAGACCGAACACTGAAGCTTTCTTT
TRBJ2-7 | few | TRBD2 | TRBV19 | CASSVGLAGRLPYEQYF | TGTGCCAGTAGTGTGGGACTAGCGGGGCGACTACCCTACGAGCAGTACTTC
TRBJ1-1 | NA | NA | TRBV9 | CASSSRKGSFMNTEAFF | TGTGCCAGCAGCTCCAGGAAGGGGTCATTCATGAACACTGAAGCTTTCTTT
TRBJ1-5 | NA | NA | TRBV12-3/TRBV12-4 | CASSSLTNQPQHF | TGTGCCAGCAGTTCATTGACAAACCAGCCCCAGCATTTT
TRBJ1-1 | NA | NA | TRBV19 | CASSTGAGVGAEAFF | TGTGCCAGTAGTACCGGCGCAGGGGTGGGTGCTGAAGCTTTCTTT
TRBJ1-4 | NA | TRBD1 | TRBV2 | CASSGGRDRGLEKLFF | TGTGCCAGCAGCGGGGGTCGGGACAGGGGGCTTGAAAAACTGTTTTTT
TRBJ1-2 | NA | NA | TRBV6-6 | CASRPGEGNGYTF | TGTGCCAGCAGGCCAGGGGAGGGGAACGGCTACACCTTC
TRBJ2-7 | NA | NA | TRBV14 | CASSHQGPYEQYF | TGTGCCAGCAGCCATCAGGGCCCCTACGAGCAGTACTTC
TRBJ2-1 | NA | TRBD1 | TRBV19 | CAISGTGASNEQFF | TGTGCCATCTCCGGGACAGGGGCCTCCAATGAGCAGTTCTTC
TRBJ1-1 | NA | NA | TRBV27 | CASSLTTQTSEAFF | TGTGCCAGCAGTTTGACTACGCAGACCTCTGAAGCTTTCTTT
TRBJ2-5 | NA | TRBD2 | TRBV6-5 | CASSGTSGVRETQYF | TGTGCCAGCAGCGGGACTAGCGGGGTACGGGAGACCCAGTACTTC
TRBJ2-1 | NA | TRBD1 | TRBV5-1 | CASSLGQGPLSYNEQFF | TGCGCCAGCAGCTTAGGACAGGGCCCCTTATCCTACAATGAGCAGTTCTTC
TRBJ1-5 | NA | NA | TRBV3-1/TRBV3-2 | CASSLRGINQPQHF | TGTGCCAGCAGCCTACGGGGAATCAATCAGCCCCAGCATTTT
TRBJ1-6 | NA | TRBD1 | TRBV19 | CASSLGQGWSPLHF | TGTGCCAGTAGTCTGGGACAGGGATGGTCACCCCTCCACTTT
TRBJ1-3 | once | NA | TRBV7-6 | CASSLGAPNSGNTIYF | TGTGCCAGCAGCTTAGGGGCACCAAACTCTGGAAACACCATATATTTT
TRBJ2-3 | NA | NA | TRBV5-1 | CASSNLATETDTQYF | TGCGCCAGCAGCAATCTAGCAACGGAGACAGATACGCAGTATTTT
TRBJ2-7 | NA | NA | TRBV6-5 | CASSYTGENYEQYF | TGTGCCAGCAGTTACACGGGGGAGAACTACGAGCAGTACTTC
TRBJ2-1 | NA | TRBD1 | TRBV29-1 | CSVGTGHNEQFF | TGCAGCGTCGGGACAGGGCACAATGAGCAGTTCTTC
TRBJ1-6 | NA | NA | TRBV7-9 | CASSKIGSSYNSPLHF | TGTGCCAGCAGCAAAATTGGGAGCTCCTATAATTCACCCCTCCACTTT
TRBJ1-2 | NA | TRBD1 | TRBV27 | CASSPALTGANYGYTF | TGTGCCAGCAGTCCAGCCCTCACAGGGGCCAACTATGGCTACACCTTC
TRBJ2-4 | few | NA | TRBV29-1 | CSVLTDLQNIQYF | TGCAGCGTACTGACAGACCTCCAAAACATTCAGTACTTC
TRBJ1-1 | NA | NA | TRBV18 | CASSPGLLNTEAFF | TGTGCCAGCTCACCAGGACTCTTGAACACTGAAGCTTTCTTT
TRBJ1-3 | NA | NA | TRBV7-2 | CASSLVSAIYF | TGTGCCAGCAGCCTAGTCAGTGCCATATATTTT
TRBJ2-5 | NA | NA | TRBV5-4 | CASTDRGALVETQYF | TGTGCCAGCACCGACCGGGGGGCGCTGGTAGAGACCCAGTACTTC
TRBJ1-1 | NA | NA | TRBV14 | CASSPSGARNTEAFF | TGTGCCAGCAGCCCATCAGGGGCGCGGAACACTGAAGCTTTCTTT
TRBJ1-2 | few | NA | TRBV30 | CAWSVRGNYGYTF | TGTGCCTGGAGTGTAAGGGGTAACTATGGCTACACCTTC
TRBJ1-5 | NA | TRBD1 | TRBV19 | CASSTGTGASTWGNQPQHF | TGTGCCAGTAGTACAGGAACAGGGGCCTCAACGTGGGGCAATCAGCCCCAGCATTTT
TRBJ2-5 | NA | NA | TRBV2 | CASGEGDYQETQYF | TGTGCCAGCGGGGAGGGGGACTACCAAGAGACCCAGTACTTC
TRBJ2-3 | NA | NA | TRBV6-5 | CASRQQAVSTDTQYF | TGTGCCAGCAGGCAACAGGCAGTTAGCACAGATACGCAGTATTTT
TRBJ1-5 | few | TRBD1 | TRBV12-3/TRBV12-4 | CASSLTGGQPQHF | TGTGCCAGCAGTTTAACAGGGGGACAGCCCCAGCATTTT
TRBJ1-1 | NA | NA | TRBV5-1 | CASSLQDPNTEAFF | TGCGCCAGCAGCTTGCAGGATCCGAACACTGAAGCTTTCTTT
TRBJ1-5 | NA | NA | TRBV28 | CASTFPAEPQHF | TGTGCCAGCACCTTTCCGGCGGAGCCCCAGCATTTT
TRBJ1-5 | NA | NA | TRBV18 | CASAGQQNQPQHF | TGTGCCAGCGCCGGACAGCAAAACCAGCCCCAGCATTTT
TRBJ2-7 | NA | NA | TRBV11-2 | CASSLDLTMAYEQYF | TGTGCCAGCAGCTTAGATTTAACTATGGCATACGAGCAGTACTTC
TRBJ1-2 | NA | NA | TRBV12-3/TRBV12-4 | CASSPRGDGYTF | TGTGCCAGCAGCCCTCGGGGGGACGGCTACACCTTC